These 12 T cell receptor beta chains were sequenced from one sample in a study of molecular identifiers for immune sequencing clone quantification. Using its own MiXCR run on the PCR reads, TCRdb lists one record per CDR3 protein. The sample has hundreds of thousands of distinct CDR3 sequences, 20% seen once. Sequencing used naive CD8+ T cells from blood, with Jurkat cell RNA spiked in. Subset of the sample: FACS-sorted CD8+CD4-CCR7+CD45RA+ naive T cells. The source of these receptors is a human donor in good health. Some libraries in this study had Jurkat cell RNA spiked in.

On this clonotype itself: The germline gene is not matched at one end of the junction; a read error may be the cause. The chain has TRBV20-1 and TRBJ1-5; no clear D gene. The CDR3 sequence is 14 residues long. Germline V gene sequence: CDR1 DFQATT, CDR2 SNEGSKA (reference sequence). CDR3 in DNA: TGCAGTGCTAGAGATAGCGGGGTAGGTCAGCCCCATCGTTTT. Translated, it gives CSARDSGVGQPHRF.

This clonotype came up many times. The chain links TRBV25-1 to TRBJ2-7; unclear D gene. Germline V lookup: CDR1 MGHDK, CDR2 SYGVNS. Between the trimmed V and J ends, which lost 3 bases and 1 base, there was a span of 10 bases. The CDR3 covers 14 residues. In nucleotides, the CDR3 is TGTGCCAGCAGTGACGGCCAGGCTTCCTACGAGCAGTACTTC. Translating gives CASSDGQASYEQYF.

This rearrangement joins TRBV4-3 to TRBJ2-7, with 11 nucleotides matching TRBD2. V was pared by 1 base and J by 4 bases, with 3 bases of the junction left unmatched. The CDR3 runs 15 residues. The germline CDR1 and CDR2 sequences are LGHNA and YSLEER. CDR3 region: CASSQVLAGAYEQYF. CDR3 sequence (DNA): TGCGCCAGCAGCCAAGTACTAGCGGGAGCATACGAGCAGTACTTC.

This chain connects TRBV12-2 to TRBJ2-2; TRBD2 is the table's D call, not checked against the DNA. TRBV12-2 is assigned pseudogene status. The CDR3 runs to 15 residues. The CDR3 is CASRLGGPNTGELFF. The DNA of the CDR3 is TGTGCAAGTCGCTTGGGAGGCCCGAACACCGGGGAGCTGTTTTTT.

As regards this clonotype: A clone one base away is much larger, so this may be a read error. The conserved phenylalanine or tryptophan is not found at the CDR3 terminus, so this likely reflects a read error. The J gene is TRBJ2-1, the V gene TRBV4-1, with D possibly matching TRBD2 (6 bases). The CDR3 loop spans 14 amino acids. Between the trimmed V and J ends, which lost 3 bases and 4 bases, there was a span of 10 bases. Germline lookup yields CDR1 MGHRA and CDR2 YSYEKL. CDR3 sequence: CASSHGGLYNEQFL. CDR3 sequence (DNA): TGCGCCAGCAGCCACGGGGGACTTTACAATGAGCAGTTCCTC.

This clonotype has ten or more counts. This rearrangement joins TRBV6-5 to TRBJ2-3; 7 bases align to TRBD2. V was clipped by 5 bases and J by 2 bases; unmatched bases: 10. CDR3 length: 16 residues. Looked up from germline, CDR1 is MNHEY and CDR2 is SVGAGI. CDR3 protein: CASSVSGETSTDTQYF. For the CDR3, the DNA is TGTGCCAGCAGTGTCAGCGGGGAGACCTCCACAGATACGCAGTATTTT.

This clonotype has at least ten counts. The rearrangement links TRBV7-2 to TRBJ2-1; 12 positions agree with TRBD2. The CDR3 runs to 15 residues. The junction had 2 bases not matched to a gene; V was cut back by 3 bases and J by 5 bases. Germline lookup yields CDR1 SGHTA and CDR2 FQGNSA. CDR3 loop: CASSLTSGGHNEQFF. For the CDR3, the DNA is TGTGCCAGCAGCTTGACTAGCGGGGGTCACAATGAGCAGTTCTTC.

This clonotype was seen ten or more times. The chain is built from TRBV11-2 and TRBJ2-7; no clear D. The CDR3 spans 15 residues. Germline-derived CDR1 and CDR2 are SGHAT and FQNNGV. V was cut by 1 base and J by 3 bases, with 13 bases left in between. DNA of the CDR3: TGTGCCAGCAGCTTAGGTCCAGCCGGCAACTACGAGCAGTACTTC. It translates to CASSLGPAGNYEQYF.

This clonotype has a count of ten or more. The chain employs TRBV5-1 and TRBJ2-7; D ambiguous. Germline V gives CDR1 SGHRS, CDR2 YFSETQ. The CDR3 extends over 13 amino acids. Trimming took 0 bases from V and 2 from J, leaving 6 bases between them. CDR3 loop: CASSLESAYEQYF. In DNA form, the CDR3 reads TGCGCCAGCAGCTTGGAGTCGGCCTACGAGCAGTACTTC. Based on the CDR3 plus reference TRBV5-1 and TRBJ2-7, the full variable domain is KAGVTQTPRYLIKTRGQQVTLSCSPISGHRSVSWYQQTPGQGLQFLFEYFSETQRNKGNFPGRFSGRQFSNSRSEMNVSTLELGDSALYLCASSLESAYEQYFGPGTRLTVT.

Only one count was recorded for this clonotype. The junction and the germline gene differ at one end; a read error may be behind it. This rearrangement joins TRBV29-1 to TRBJ2-4; D gene uncertain. Germline V gene lookup returns CDR1 SQVTM and CDR2 ANQGSEA. This CDR3 region has 15 residues. The CDR3 coding sequence is TGCAGCGCTGAAAACCAAAGCGTAGGCGAAAACATTCAGTACTTC. This gives the protein CSAENQSVGENIQYF.

This clonotype was seen repeatedly, ten times or more. The chain combines TRBV12-3 or TRBV12-4 with TRBJ2-4; D remains unclear. This CDR3 spans 17 amino acids. V lost 2 bases and J 5 bases, leaving 19 bases between the germline ends. CDR3 nucleotide sequence: TGTGCCAGCAGTTTATGGGGTCCCGAAGGTCTTCAAAACATTCAGTACTTC. As protein: CASSLWGPEGLQNIQYF.

The chain couples TRBV7-6 to TRBJ2-5, with D hard to call. The CDR3 covers 15 residues. V gave up 5 bases and J gave up 1 base, with 14 bases separating them. Germline V gene sequence: CDR1 SGHVS, CDR2 FNYEAQ. CDR3 amino acids: CASSPEAGPQETQYF. The CDR3, as DNA: TGTGCCAGCAGCCCTGAGGCAGGACCCCAAGAGACCCAGTACTTC.